The entry below describes one TCR beta chain. This clone was observed a handful of times. No cognate antigen has been identified for it. The record has no base qualities; no much larger clone is one base away. These data belong to a study of blood T cell repertoires in COVID-19 (TCRdb year 2020). Turning to the overall study: Samples covering the acute and convalescent phases of COVID-19 were provided by collaborators in the United States, Italy and Spain. The material from the prospective study consisted of cDNA or gDNA derived from T cells, B-cell-depleted T cells, or PBMCs. Subjects who had been exposed to COVID-19, were actively infected with it, or had recovered from it provided the deeply sampled blood TCRbeta repertoires that made up the dataset. A freely available public database, intended as a resource for researchers studying the immune response to SARS-CoV-2, is where the repertoires were released. The samples were drawn from two sources: the first 160 participants of the ongoing ImmuneRACE study, and 1,000 to 1,500 subjects contributed by 6 global collaborators. Sample metadata almost always included a de-identified subject ID, COVID-19 status, age in years and sex. Where HLA class I and class II types were available, the types were taken from metadata supplied by the sample provider, not from assay-based typing.

The CDR3 contains 14 residues, cysteine and phenylalanine counted. Only the CDR3 DNA stays, 42 bases, in frame from base 1. Sequences KGHSH (CDR1) and LQKENI (CDR2) are obtained from the germline V gene. The junction carries 9 bases between V and J, which are trimmed by 0 bases and 6 bases respectively. The immunoSEQ Assay, a bias-controlled multiplex PCR, was used to amplify TCRbeta CDR3 regions from genomic DNA. The original methods were these. The number of nucleated cells in each sample was estimated by amplification of reference gene primers within the assay. Sequence reads were collapsed and filtered to measure the absolute abundance of every unique TCRbeta CDR3 rearrangement. For each sample, productive Simpson clonality was calculated by taking the square root of Simpson's diversity index across productive rearrangements. Imported from immuneACCESS, the table was reduced by TCRdb to in-frame sequences with V and J called. These copies leave out some clones; in studies compared against another copy, an unresolved V gene accounts for under half, and the cause of the remainder is not known. From that table come the V and J calls and clone size; the DNA was used to work out D and trimming. Within this sample are roughly 70,000 clones, with roughly four fifths of them counted one time only. The top ten clonotypes cover 4.5% to 5.5% of the sample.

Overall study results and their limits: The quantity of clinical and demographic metadata differed by source and by participant and was supplied without curation.

Whole blood was collected in K2EDTA tubes by collaborating institutions according to the institutions' own protocols. For TCRbeta analysis, collaborators shipped samples as frozen whole blood, isolated PBMCs, or DNA extracted from either of those sample types. The receptor comes from an older woman with acute or convalescent COVID-19. Recombination connected TRBV18 to TRBJ2-1; TRBD2 might be the D gene, on 5 matching bases. Source material: peripheral blood. The bases read TGTGCCAGCTCACCACCGCGAGGGCCCAATGAGCAGTTCTTC. This sequence encodes CASSPPRGPNEQFF.